The TCR beta chain described here comes from a study of T-cell memory formation after mild COVID-19. In its sample, this clonotype was seen many times. What it binds is not known. Each CDR3 protein is one row after TCRdb ran MiXCR on the 5' RACE reads. The sample holds approximately 390,000 distinct CDR3 sequences; 16% are singletons and the top ten take 20% to 25%. Study-level points and caveats: Contracting CD4+ clones sat mainly in CM and EM; CD8+ in EMRA.

The receptor was derived from a man aged 18 to 29 who had mild COVID-19 (a few samples of this study predate the infection). Cell type and time point are not known. Sequenced sample: PBMCs or a T cell subset sorted from them (not recorded which).

CDR3 protein: CASSYSAGTEAFF. The CDR3 region has the DNA TGTGCCAGCAGTTACTCGGCTGGGACTGAAGCTTTCTTT. The rearrangement joins TRBV6-5 to TRBJ1-1, with D unresolved. Germline V gives CDR1 MNHEY, CDR2 SVGAGI. The CDR3 spans 13 residues. V was trimmed by 0 bases and J by 5 bases, leaving 7 bases between them.